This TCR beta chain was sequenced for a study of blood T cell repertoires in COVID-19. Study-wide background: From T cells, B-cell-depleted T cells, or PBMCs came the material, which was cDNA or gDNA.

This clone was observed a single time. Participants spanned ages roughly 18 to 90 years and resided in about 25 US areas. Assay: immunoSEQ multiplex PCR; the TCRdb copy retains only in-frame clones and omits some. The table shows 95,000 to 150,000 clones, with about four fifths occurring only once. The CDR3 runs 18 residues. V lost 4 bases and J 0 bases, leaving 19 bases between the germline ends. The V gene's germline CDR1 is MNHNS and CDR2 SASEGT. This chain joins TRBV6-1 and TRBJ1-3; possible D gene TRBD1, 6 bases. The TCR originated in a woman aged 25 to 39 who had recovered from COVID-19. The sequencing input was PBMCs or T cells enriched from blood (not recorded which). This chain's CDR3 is CASSVRGSGSNSGNTIYF. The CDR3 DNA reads TGTGCCAGCAGTGTGAGGGGGAGCGGGAGCAACTCTGGAAACACCATATATTTT.